This section outlines one T cell receptor (beta chain) sequence together with its context. Profiled with immunoSEQ multiplex PCR; TCRdb holds only in-frame clones, not every one. The sample lists around 7,200 clones, approximately 75% occurring once. Germline CDR1 is LNHNV and CDR2 is YYDKDF (reference sequence). CDR3 size: 17 residues. Trimming shortened V by 0 bases and J by 4 bases, and 13 bases separated the two germline ends. The data were obtained in a study of tumor-infiltrating lymphocytes in localized non-small cell lung cancer. This TCR was sampled from a human donor with non-small cell lung cancer. Sequencing was carried out using lung tumor tissue. The V and J genes are TRBV15 and TRBJ1-6; tentative D call: TRBD1 (5 bases). The chain's CDR3 is CATSRDLPGSYNSPLHF. The CDR3 nucleotides are TGTGCCACCAGCAGAGATCTCCCAGGGTCGTATAATTCACCCCTCCACTTT.